Each of the 12 T cell receptor beta chains below was sequenced from the same sample in a study of shared clonotypes between healthy human individuals. Generated by immunoSEQ multiplex PCR, the TCRdb table keeps only in-frame clones and is missing some. This table has hundreds of thousands of clones, under 80% appearing once. The specimen sequenced was memory CD4+ T cells sorted from blood. As for subset: CD45RA-negative fraction. These receptors were obtained from a woman aged 25 to 45 in good health.

The V gene is TRBV6-5, the J gene TRBJ2-1; D is ambiguous. The length of the CDR3 is 15 residues. Trimming removed 0 bases from V and 10 bases from J, with 16 bases in between. Germline V gene data show CDR1 as MNHEY and CDR2 as SVGAGI. The chain's CDR3 is CASSYSLRSGPEQFF. The CDR3 bases are TGTGCCAGCAGTTACTCGCTCAGGAGTGGACCCGAGCAGTTCTTC.

CDR3 loop: CASSSFSVKSAGELFF. The CDR3 region has the DNA TGTGCCAGCAGCTCCTTTTCGGTCAAAAGTGCCGGGGAGCTGTTTTTT. The genes are TRBV11-1 and TRBJ2-2, with no clear D. There are 16 residues in the CDR3. The germline V and J ends were trimmed by 4 bases and 6 bases, with 18 bases remaining between them. CDR1 and CDR2 from the germline V gene are SGHAT and FQDESV (reference sequence).

The CDR3 nucleotides are TGTGCCAGCAGTTTAATTTCGGGGAGTGAAAAACTGTTTTTT. Translation: CASSLISGSEKLFF. The gene calls are TRBV28 and TRBJ1-4; the D is unclear. Germline-derived CDR1 and CDR2 are MDHEN and SYDVKM. The length of the CDR3 is 14 residues. The V gene lost 2 bases and the J gene lost 7 bases, with 11 bases spanning the gap. Variable domain in full (rest from reference TRBV28 and TRBJ1-4): DVKVTQSSRYLVKRTGEKVFLECVQDMDHENMFWYRQDPGLGLRLIYFSYDVKMKEKGDIPEGYSVSREKKERFSLILESASTNQTSMYLCASSLISGSEKLFFGSGTQLSVL.

The CDR3 nucleotides are TGCACCAGCAGCCAAGGTGTACGGGATAGGACAGATACGCAGTATTTT. It translates to CTSSQGVRDRTDTQYF. The chain has TRBV1 and TRBJ2-3; the table assigns TRBD2, which was not confirmed against the DNA. TRBV1 is a pseudogene. CDR3 length: 16 amino acids.

The chain employs TRBV14 and TRBJ2-4; D not certain. The CDR3 contains 14 residues. V lost 4 bases and J 0 bases, leaving 7 bases between the germline ends. The germline gives CDR1 SGHDN, CDR2 FVKESK. The CDR3: CASSLMGAKNIQYF. The CDR3 region has the DNA TGTGCCAGCAGCCTTATGGGAGCCAAAAACATTCAGTACTTC. The full variable domain, its missing parts supplied by reference TRBV14 and TRBJ2-4, is EAGVTQFPSHSVIEKGQTVTLRCDPISGHDNLYWYRRVMGKEIKFLLHFVKESKQDESGMPNNRFLAERTGGTYSTLKVQPAELEDSGVYFCASSLMGAKNIQYFGAGTRLSVL.

The sample holds one count of this clone. The identical CDR3 is also encoded by other nucleotide sequences in the sample. The chain employs TRBV11-3 and TRBJ2-1; D may be TRBD1 (5 bases). This CDR3 spans 15 amino acids. V lost 1 base to trimming and J lost 1 base, with 8 bases between them. Per germline, CDR1 SGHNT and CDR2 YENEEA. This chain's CDR3 is CASSLGQGSYNEQFF. CDR3 sequence (DNA): TGTGCCAGCAGCTTAGGTCAGGGTTCCTACAATGAGCAGTTCTTC.

V and J are TRBV6-5 and TRBJ2-7, with 7 nucleotides matching TRBD1. The germline CDR1 and CDR2 sequences are MNHEY and SVGAGI. The V and J ends lost 5 bases and 0 bases, in that order; junction bases with no gene match: 4. This CDR3 is 14 amino acids long. The CDR3 here is CASSATGYSYEQYF. The CDR3 DNA reads TGTGCCAGCAGTGCGACAGGGTACTCCTACGAGCAGTACTTC.

The table lists this clone with a few counts. The CDR3 loop is CASSFGDRDTDTQYF. The DNA for the CDR3 is TGTGCCAGCAGCTTCGGGGACAGGGACACAGATACGCAGTATTTT. This chain links TRBV11-2 with TRBJ2-3; 9 bases map to TRBD1. Germline V CDR1 and CDR2: SGHAT, FQNNGV. With V trimmed by 3 bases and J by 2 bases, 3 bases remained unmatched. The CDR3 consists of 15 residues.

The chain couples TRBV28 to TRBJ1-2; 9 bases line up with TRBD1. Trimming at V came to 6 bases and at J to 8 bases, leaving 10 bases not matched to a gene. CDR1 is MDHEN, CDR2 SYDVKM, per germline. CDR3 length: 14 amino acids. This CDR3 reads CASRDGQGTYGYTF. CDR3 coding DNA: TGTGCCAGCAGAGATGGACAGGGGACGTACGGCTACACCTTC.

CDR3 amino acids: CASRQGRNTEAFF. CDR3 DNA: TGTGCCAGCAGACAGGGTAGAAACACTGAAGCTTTCTTT. The chain uses TRBV6-5 and TRBJ1-1, with a possible D match to TRBD1 (6 bases). The V end lost 6 bases, the J end lost 2 bases, and 10 bases lay between the germline ends. The CDR3 is 13 residues long. The V gene's germline CDR1 is MNHEY and CDR2 SVGAGI.

The rearrangement joins TRBV28 to TRBJ2-1, with TRBD2 identical over 10 bases. CDR1 MDHEN and CDR2 SYDVKM come from the germline V gene. J lost 5 bases, V lost 10 bases, and 8 bases had no gene match. The CDR3 contains 14 residues. Here the CDR3 reads CAIDTSGKNNEQFF. The CDR3 coding sequence is TGTGCCATAGATACTAGCGGGAAAAACAATGAGCAGTTCTTC.

The genes are TRBV28 and TRBJ2-5; 11 bases map to TRBD1. The V gene end was trimmed by 7 bases and the J gene end by 4 bases; junction bases not matched to a gene: 8. Germline assignment: CDR1 MDHEN and CDR2 SYDVKM. CDR3 length: 15 amino acids. CDR3 sequence (DNA): TGTGCCAGCACCCTAAGGGGGACAGGGGGAGAGACCCAGTACTTC. Translating gives CASTLRGTGGETQYF.